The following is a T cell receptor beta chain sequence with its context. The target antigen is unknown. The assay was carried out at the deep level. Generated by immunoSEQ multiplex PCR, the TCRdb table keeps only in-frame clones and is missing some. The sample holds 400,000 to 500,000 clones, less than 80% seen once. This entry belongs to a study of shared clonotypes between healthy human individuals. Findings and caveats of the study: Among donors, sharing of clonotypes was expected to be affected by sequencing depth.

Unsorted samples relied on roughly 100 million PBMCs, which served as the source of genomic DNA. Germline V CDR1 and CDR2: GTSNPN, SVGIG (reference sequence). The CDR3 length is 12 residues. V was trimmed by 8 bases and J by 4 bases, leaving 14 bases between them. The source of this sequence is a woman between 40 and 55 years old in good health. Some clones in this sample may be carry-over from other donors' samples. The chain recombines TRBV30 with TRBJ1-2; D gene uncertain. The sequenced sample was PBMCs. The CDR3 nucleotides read TGTGCCCGTTGGAGGGCAGGCTATGGCTACACCTTC. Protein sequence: CARWRAGYGYTF. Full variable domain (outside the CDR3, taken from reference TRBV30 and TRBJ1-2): SQTIHQWPATLVQPVGSPLSLECTVEGTSNPNLYWYRQAAGRGLQLLFYSVGIGQISSEVPQNLSASRPQDRQFILSSKKLLLSDSGFYLCARWRAGYGYTFGSGTRLTVV.